The TCR beta chain described here comes from a study of T cells in Graves' hyperthyroidism and ophthalmopathy. Study-wide results and caveats: Ophthalmopathy was predicted by the model a median of about 6.7 months ahead of onset.

RNA transcripts yielded amplified TCR beta CDR3 regions. HTBI primers drove first-round RT-PCR of the TCR CDR3. One entry per CDR3 protein, called by TCRdb with MiXCR from the multiplex PCR reads. The table shows around 600,000 distinct CDR3 sequences, with less than 45% occurring only once. Germline V CDR1 and CDR2: LNHDA, SQIVND (reference sequence). V trimming: 8 bases; J trimming: 3 bases; junction bases outside the gene matches: 2. The CDR3 runs 13 residues. This clonotype is a singleton in its sample. Its antigen is still unknown. This clonotype was sampled from an adult man with Graves' disease, either hyperthyroidism or ophthalmopathy (not recorded which). The chain is built from TRBV19 and TRBJ1-2; 11 bases align to TRBD1. The sample taken for sequencing was peripheral blood or thyroid tissue (not recorded which). Here the CDR3 reads CASGQGADYGYTF. The CDR3 DNA sequence: TGTGCCAGTGGACAGGGGGCGGACTATGGCTACACCTTC.